A single T cell receptor beta chain is shown here with its context. Every sample had a minimum of 6 million PBMCs isolated. Germline CDR1 MNHEY, CDR2 SMNVEV (reference sequence). Trimming removed 4 bases from V and 3 bases from J, with 13 bases in between. This CDR3 comprises 14 residues. The data stem from a study of blood T cells in healthy people across ages. The use of a sample-barcoded 5' primer and a J-beta primer mix characterized a second PCR of roughly 7 to 11 cycles. TCRdb ran MiXCR on the 5' RACE reads and lists one entry per CDR3 protein. This sample has around 650,000 distinct CDR3 sequences; approximately 40% occur once, and the top ten carry roughly 30%.

This clonotype was obtained from an older man in good health. Sequencing was done on a sample of blood. This sequence joins TRBV27 and TRBJ2-7, with D perhaps matching TRBD1 or TRBD2 (5 bases each). CDR3 loop: CASSWRKGSYEQYF. CDR3 nucleotide sequence: TGTGCCAGCAGTTGGAGGAAGGGGAGCTACGAGCAGTACTTC.